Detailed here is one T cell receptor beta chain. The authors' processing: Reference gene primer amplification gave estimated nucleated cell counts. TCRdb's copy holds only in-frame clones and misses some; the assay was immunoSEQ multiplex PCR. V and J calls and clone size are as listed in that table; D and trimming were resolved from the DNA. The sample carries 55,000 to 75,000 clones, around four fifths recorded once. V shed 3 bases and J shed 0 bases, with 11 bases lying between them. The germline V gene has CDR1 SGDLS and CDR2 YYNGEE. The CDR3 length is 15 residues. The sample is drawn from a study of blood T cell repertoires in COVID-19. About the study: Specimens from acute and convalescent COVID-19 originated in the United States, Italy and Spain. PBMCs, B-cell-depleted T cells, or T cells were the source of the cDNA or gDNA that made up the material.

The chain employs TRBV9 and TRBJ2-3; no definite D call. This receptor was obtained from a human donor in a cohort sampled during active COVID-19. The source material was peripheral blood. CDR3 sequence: CASSAQRTSTDTQYF. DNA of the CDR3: TGTGCCAGCAGCGCCCAGCGTACTAGCACAGATACGCAGTATTTT. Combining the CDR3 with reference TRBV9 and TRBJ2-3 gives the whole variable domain DSGVTQTPKHLITATGQRVTLRCSPRSGDLSVYWYQQSLDQGLQFLIQYYNGEERAKGNILERFSAQQFPDLHSELNLSSLELGDSALYFCASSAQRTSTDTQYFGPGTRLTVL.